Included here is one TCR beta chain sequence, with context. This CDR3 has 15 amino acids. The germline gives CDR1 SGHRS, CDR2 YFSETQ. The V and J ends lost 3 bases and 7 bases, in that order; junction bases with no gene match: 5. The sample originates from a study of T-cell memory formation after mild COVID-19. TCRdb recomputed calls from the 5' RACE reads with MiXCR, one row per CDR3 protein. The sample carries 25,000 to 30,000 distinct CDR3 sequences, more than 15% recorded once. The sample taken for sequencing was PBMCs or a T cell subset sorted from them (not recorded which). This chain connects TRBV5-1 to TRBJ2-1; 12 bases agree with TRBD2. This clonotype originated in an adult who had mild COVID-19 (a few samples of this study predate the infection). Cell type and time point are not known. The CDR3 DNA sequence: TGCGCCAGCAGCTCTAGCGGGGGGGTTATTAATGAGCAGTTCTTC. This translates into CASSSSGGVINEQFF.